The entry that follows covers one T cell receptor beta chain sequence. Its matching antigen is unknown. The sample comes from a study of T cell responses to AZD1222 COVID-19 vaccine. The study's findings and limits: Donors skewed white British and female; clonal diversity was possibly underestimated.

Some clones are missing from TCRdb's copy, which holds only in-frame ones; the method was immunoSEQ multiplex PCR. The sample lists fewer than 120,000 clones; nearly 90% were seen once. Trimming shortened V by 2 bases and J by 5 bases, and 10 bases separated the two germline ends. The germline V gene encodes CDR1 SGHKS and CDR2 YYEKEE (reference sequence). The CDR3 loop spans 14 amino acids. This receptor was taken from an adult in good health. This chain joins TRBV5-5 and TRBJ1-4, with a possible D match to TRBD1 (5 bases). Sequencing used peripheral blood, obtained on day 0 of AZD1222 vaccination. The chain's CDR3 is CASSFEGQNEKLFF. DNA for the CDR3: TGTGCCAGCAGCTTTGAGGGGCAGAATGAAAAACTGTTTTTT. The entire variable domain, with the rest obtained from reference TRBV5-5 and TRBJ1-4, is as follows: DAGVTQSPTHLIKTRGQQVTLRCSPISGHKSVSWYQQVLGQGPQFIFQYYEKEERGRGNFPDRFSARQFPNYSSELNVNALLLGDSALYLCASSFEGQNEKLFFGSGTQLSVL.